This TCR beta chain was identified during a study of blood T cell repertoires in COVID-19. Study processing details: Nucleated cell counts were estimated from reference gene primer amplification. Sequencing was performed with immunoSEQ multiplex PCR; in TCRdb, only in-frame clones are kept and a portion is missing. V and J calls and clone size are copied from that table; D and trimming were computed from the DNA. The sample includes 78,000 or so clones, approximately 90% of them seen just once. Between the trimmed V and J ends, which lost 10 bases and 3 bases, there was a span of 16 bases. Germline values: CDR1 MRHNA, CDR2 SNTAGT. The CDR3 runs to 14 residues.

The rearrangement joins TRBV6-4 to TRBJ1-5; tentatively, D is TRBD1 (5 bases). Sequenced input: peripheral blood. The origin of this receptor is a woman aged 45-60 years with acute or convalescent COVID-19. The CDR3 nucleotides read TGTGCCATTCCGGACCGGGGGGACAATCAGCCCCAGCATTTT. It encodes CAIPDRGDNQPQHF.